The clone carrying this TCR beta chain was observed at least ten times. Its antigen remains unknown. The CDR3 loop spans 13 amino acids. Trimming shortened V by 7 bases and J by 1 base, and 13 bases separated the two germline ends. The V gene's germline CDR1 is SQVTM and CDR2 ANQGSEA. These data are taken from a study of Graves' ophthalmopathy and Graves' hyperthyroidism. The wider study: The blood sample was drawn at first diagnosis and before any treatment. Study-wide results and caveats: The model forecast ophthalmopathy progression, reaching about 70% sensitivity and about 75% specificity.

The diagnosis combined clinical symptoms, thyroxine, TRAb, thyroid ultrasound and orbital computed tomography scans. For repertoire sequencing, the TCR beta CDR3 regions were amplified from RNA transcripts. The first-round RT-PCR employed HTBI primers together with the Qiagen OneStep RT-PCR kit. A multiplex PCR was then performed as the second round. One entry per CDR3 protein, called by TCRdb with MiXCR from the multiplex PCR reads. The data hold a few hundred thousand distinct CDR3 sequences, with about 17% observed a single time. Sequencing was carried out using peripheral blood. The chain carries TRBV29-1 and TRBJ2-5; TRBD1 might be the D (5 bases). The sequence derives from an adult woman with stable Graves' hyperthyroidism. This chain's CDR3 is CSATRQFQETQYF. CDR3 nucleotide sequence: TGCAGCGCCACAAGACAGTTCCAAGAGACCCAGTACTTC.